The next 31 T cell receptor beta chains were all read from a single sample in a study of chronic HIV infection and antiretroviral therapy. TCRdb called the 5' RACE reads again in MiXCR, with one record for every CDR3 protein. Of about 38,000 distinct CDR3 sequences in the sample, approximately 7.4% are singletons; the top ten hold over 2.5%. Sample: peripheral blood. The receptors were gathered from an adult who had HIV and had not received antiretroviral therapy, or was an uninfected healthy control (not recorded which).

This clonotype was observed many times. This chain joins TRBV2 and TRBJ2-1; TRBD1 is a possible D gene (7 bases). Germline CDR1 SNHLY, CDR2 FYNNEI. V shed 9 bases and J shed 2 bases, with 11 bases lying between them. CDR3 size: 13 residues. The CDR3 DNA reads as TGTGCCAGTGGGGGGACAGCCTACAATGAGCAGTTCTTC. Translation gives CASGGTAYNEQFF.

V and J are TRBV27 and TRBJ1-4; D is unresolved. The length of the CDR3 is 15 residues. The germline CDR1 and CDR2 sequences are MNHEY and SMNVEV (reference sequence). V was shortened by 7 bases and J by 2 bases, with 14 bases between the two germline ends. CDR3 DNA: TGTGCCAGCAAAAAAAGCGACGGTACTAATGAAAAACTGTTTTTT. Protein sequence: CASKKSDGTNEKLFF.

This clonotype was counted between two and nine times. The chain carries TRBV7-8 and TRBJ2-1; D possibly uses TRBD1 or TRBD2 (5 bases each). V lost 5 bases, J lost 8 bases, and 10 bases lay in between. Germline CDR1 SGHVS, CDR2 FQNEAQ. The CDR3 length is 12 residues. The CDR3 spells CASSPGTDEQFF. CDR3 bases: TGTGCCAGCAGCCCTGGGACGGATGAGCAGTTCTTC. Complete variable domain (other parts from reference TRBV7-8 and TRBJ2-1): GAGVSQSPRYKVAKRGQDVALRCDPISGHVSLFWYQQALGQGPEFLTYFQNEAQLDKSGLPSDRFFAERPEGSVSTLKIQRTQQEDSAVYLCASSPGTDEQFFGPGTRLTVL.

This clonotype has a count of ten or more. The gene calls are TRBV29-1 and TRBJ2-4; no clear D gene. The germline gives CDR1 SQVTM, CDR2 ANQGSEA. There are 14 residues in the CDR3. CDR3 nucleotides: TGCAGAGAAGCGCCTGGGAAAGACAAAAACATTCAGTACTTC. Translation: CREAPGKDKNIQYF.

This clonotype was recorded at least ten times. The V call is TRBV29-1, the J call TRBJ2-3, with D possibly TRBD2 on 5 matching bases. Germline V CDR1 and CDR2: SQVTM, ANQGSEA. V gave up 4 bases and J gave up 2 bases, with 13 bases separating them. CDR3 length: 14 amino acids. CDR3 sequence: CSVVRERTTDTQYF. The DNA of the CDR3 is TGCAGCGTTGTCCGGGAAAGAACCACAGATACGCAGTATTTT.

For this clonotype: It may be a read error: a sequence one base away is much more abundant. The J gene is TRBJ2-2, the V gene TRBV29-1; 8 nucleotides agree with TRBD1. In germline, CDR1 is SQVTM, CDR2 ANQGSEA. The CDR3 has 13 residues. The CDR3 coding sequence is TGCAGCGTTGAAAAGGGACAGGCCGGGGAGCCGTTTTTT. Translated: CSVEKGQAGEPFF.

This clonotype was seen ten or more times. The chain is built from TRBV28 and TRBJ2-5; D may be TRBD1 (5 bases). Trimming stripped 5 bases from V and 5 bases from J, with 12 bases between. This CDR3 is built from 13 residues. CDR1 and CDR2 from the germline V gene are MDHEN and SYDVKM. The CDR3 nucleotides are TGTGCCAGCAGTCCAGGGCTGGGGGAGACCCAGTACTTC. Translating it yields CASSPGLGETQYF.

This clonotype was seen ten or more times. V gene TRBV6-6 combines with J gene TRBJ2-7; 11 bases are shared with TRBD2. This CDR3 is built from 15 residues. CDR1 is MNHNY and CDR2 is SVGAGI in the germline V gene (reference sequence). V was pared by 4 bases and J by 0 bases, with 2 bases of the junction left unmatched. The CDR3 region is CASSFGTSGSYEQYF. The CDR3 bases are TGTGCCAGCAGTTTTGGGACTAGCGGCTCCTACGAGCAGTACTTC.

This clonotype has a handful of counts. The rearrangement uses TRBV28 and TRBJ1-5; TRBD1 agrees at 10 bases. Losses at the gene ends were 5 bases for V and 7 bases for J; bases not matched to a gene: 11. The CDR3 has 16 residues. Germline-derived CDR1 and CDR2 are MDHEN and SYDVKM. In DNA form, the CDR3 reads TGTGCCAGCAGTCACCAGGGACAGGGGTCGGGACAGCCCCAGCATTTT. This codes for CASSHQGQGSGQPQHF.

This clonotype was detected many times. The CDR3 region is CASSPAPSRGSSYNEQFF. For the CDR3, the DNA is TGTGCCAGCAGCCCTGCTCCTTCACGCGGGAGCTCCTACAATGAGCAGTTCTTC. The chain recombines TRBV7-2 with TRBJ2-1, with 7 bases matching TRBD2. With V trimmed by 5 bases and J by 0 bases, 13 bases remained unmatched. CDR1 and CDR2 from the germline V gene are SGHTA and FQGNSA. This CDR3 is built from 18 residues.

This sequence joins TRBV10-2 and TRBJ1-1; the D gene is possibly TRBD1 (5 bases). Germline CDR1 WSHSY, CDR2 SAAADI. The CDR3 covers 14 residues. Trimming removed 8 bases at V and 1 base at J, with 14 bases between. The CDR3 coding sequence is TGCGCCAGCCGATTAACGGGACCGAACACTGAAGCTTTCTTT. It is translated as CASRLTGPNTEAFF.

This clonotype appeared many times. J is TRBJ1-5 and V is TRBV20-1; D perhaps matches TRBD1 (5 bases). The germline gives CDR1 DFQATT, CDR2 SNEGSKA (reference sequence). The CDR3 has 13 amino acids. V lost 6 bases, J lost 5 bases, and 14 bases lay in between. CDR3 residues: CSATPQGDQPQHF. CDR3 nucleotide sequence: TGCAGTGCAACCCCCCAGGGCGATCAGCCCCAGCATTTT.

This chain joins TRBV6-5 and TRBJ1-5; 7 nucleotides match TRBD1. Germline-derived CDR1 and CDR2 are MNHEY and SVGAGI. V trimming: 6 bases; J trimming: 9 bases; junction bases outside the gene matches: 11. This CDR3 contains 14 residues. In DNA form, the CDR3 reads TGTGCCAGCAGGTCCTTCAGGGGGTCGCGGCCCCAGCATTTT. Translated, it gives CASRSFRGSRPQHF.

This clonotype came up once. The CDR3 DNA reads TGTGCCAGCAGTTACCGTACCTACGAGCAGTACTTC. This sequence encodes CASSYRTYEQYF. V gene TRBV28 combines with J gene TRBJ2-7; D not resolved. Germline V gene sequence: CDR1 MDHEN, CDR2 SYDVKM. The CDR3 covers 12 residues. V dropped 4 bases and J dropped 2 bases, with 6 bases sitting between them.

This clonotype appeared a few times. The rearrangement uses TRBV28 and TRBJ2-3, with unresolved D. The CDR3 sequence is 14 residues long. CDR1 MDHEN and CDR2 SYDVKM come from the germline V gene. V lost 3 bases and J 0 bases, leaving 7 bases between the germline ends. CDR3 amino acids: CASSFRPSTDTQYF. In DNA, the CDR3 is TGTGCCAGCAGTTTCCGTCCTAGCACAGATACGCAGTATTTT. Full variable domain (rest looked up from reference TRBV28 and TRBJ2-3): DVKVTQSSRYLVKRTGEKVFLECVQDMDHENMFWYRQDPGLGLRLIYFSYDVKMKEKGDIPEGYSVSREKKERFSLILESASTNQTSMYLCASSFRPSTDTQYFGPGTRLTVL.

As to this clonotype: This may come from a read error, since a much larger clone is one base off. The J gene is TRBJ1-1, the V gene TRBV12-3 or TRBV12-4; tentatively, D is TRBD1 (6 bases). The CDR3 has 11 amino acids. The CDR3 DNA follows: TGTGCCAGCAACCGGGGGCCTGAAACTTTCTTT. Translation: CASNRGPETFF.

CDR3 loop: CAISSDPNYGYTF. CDR3 coding DNA: TGTGCCATCAGTTCGGACCCTAACTATGGCTACACCTTC. The chain uses TRBV10-3 and TRBJ1-2; D unresolved. Trimming pared 5 bases from V and 0 bases from J, leaving 7 bases between. This CDR3 is 13 amino acids long. CDR1 ENHRY and CDR2 SYGVKD come from the germline V gene.

The sample holds a few counts of this clonotype. The rearrangement joins TRBV6-2 or TRBV6-3 to TRBJ1-6; the D gene is possibly TRBD1 (5 bases). With 1 base removed from V and 7 bases from J, the gap between germline ends came to 11 bases. CDR3 length equals 15 residues. CDR1 and CDR2 from the germline V gene are MNHEY and SVGEGT. The CDR3 sequence: CASSYFGTENSPLHF. CDR3 nucleotide sequence: TGTGCCAGCAGTTACTTCGGGACCGAGAATTCACCCCTCCACTTT.

This clonotype was counted a few times. This chain links TRBV5-1 with TRBJ2-5; 8 positions match TRBD2. V was clipped by 2 bases and J by 4 bases; unmatched bases: 4. Per the germline V gene, CDR1 is SGHRS and CDR2 is YFSETQ. The CDR3 has 14 amino acids. The CDR3 DNA follows: TGCGCCAGCAGCTTTTCCGGGAGGGGAGAGACCCAGTACTTC. The encoded protein is CASSFSGRGETQYF.

The table lists this clonotype with many counts. The chain recombines TRBV28 with TRBJ2-6, with D perhaps TRBD2 (7 bases). Germline loops: CDR1 MDHEN, CDR2 SYDVKM. CDR3 length: 16 amino acids. Trimming left V 6 bases short and J 2 bases short, with 14 bases between. The CDR3 DNA follows: TGTGCCAGCAGCCCCGCGGGGGCCACTGGGGCCAACGTCCTGACTTTC. Translating gives CASSPAGATGANVLTF.

DNA for the CDR3: TGTGCCACACGGGACAGGAACACTGAAGCTTTCTTT. It codes for CATRDRNTEAFF. This sequence joins TRBV24-1 and TRBJ1-1, with 7 bases aligning to TRBD1. Germline CDR1 KGHDR, CDR2 SFDVKD. J lost 1 base, V lost 10 bases, and 2 bases had no gene match. CDR3 length: 12 residues.

In its sample, this clonotype was seen many times. The chain combines TRBV2 with TRBJ2-7; tentative D call: TRBD1 (5 bases). Germline CDR1 is SNHLY and CDR2 is FYNNEI. Trimming pared 5 bases from V and 1 base from J, leaving 12 bases between. The CDR3 has 14 amino acids. The CDR3 sequence: CASSKDRFSYEQYF. DNA of the CDR3: TGTGCCAGCAGTAAAGACAGATTTTCCTACGAGCAGTACTTC. The full variable domain, with the rest looked up from reference TRBV2 and TRBJ2-7, is EPEVTQTPSHQVTQMGQEVILRCVPISNHLYFYWYRQILGQKVEFLVSFYNNEISEKSEIFDDQFSVERPDGSNFTLKIRSTKLEDSAMYFCASSKDRFSYEQYFGPGTRLTVT.

This clonotype was counted a few times. The rearrangement uses TRBV27 and TRBJ2-1, with 11 bases aligning to TRBD1. The CDR3 runs 15 residues. Looked up from germline, CDR1 is MNHEY and CDR2 is SMNVEV (reference sequence). Germline trimming cut 3 bases from V and 6 bases from J; bases unmatched to any gene: 4. CDR3 residues: CASSFMGQGVNEQFF. The CDR3 coding sequence is TGTGCCAGCAGTTTCATGGGACAGGGGGTCAATGAGCAGTTCTTC.

This clonotype came up many times. This chain uses TRBV3-1 with TRBJ2-7; unclear D gene. V lost 3 bases to trimming and J lost 0 bases, with 6 bases between them. CDR1 and CDR2 from the germline V gene are LGHDT and YNNKEL (reference sequence). The CDR3 covers 13 residues. CDR3 DNA sequence: TGTGCCAGCAGCCATGTACACTCCTACGAGCAGTACTTC. It specifies CASSHVHSYEQYF.

This clonotype came up a few times. The J gene is TRBJ2-5, the V gene TRBV4-1; 7 nucleotides line up with TRBD2. CDR1 and CDR2 from the germline V gene are MGHRA and YSYEKL. After removal of 1 base from V and 4 bases from J, the junction contained 3 bases not matched to a gene. This CDR3 is built from 14 residues. The CDR3 reads CASSQVSGGETQYF. For the CDR3, the DNA is TGCGCCAGCAGCCAAGTTTCGGGAGGAGAGACCCAGTACTTC.

The rearrangement links TRBV4-1 to TRBJ2-1; D remains ambiguous. Germline V gene sequence: CDR1 MGHRA, CDR2 YSYEKL. The CDR3 sequence is 17 residues long. V was cut by 3 bases and J by 0 bases, with 15 bases left in between. The DNA of the CDR3 is TGCGCCAGCAGCCACCCCGAGAGGCAAAGCTCCTACAATGAGCAGTTCTTC. This gives the protein CASSHPERQSSYNEQFF.

This clonotype is labeled as medium-sized (0.01 to 0.1%). The rearrangement joins TRBV3-1 to TRBJ2-3; perhaps D is TRBD1 or TRBD2 (5 bases each). This CDR3 has 15 residues. Germline V gene lookup returns CDR1 LGHDT and CDR2 YNNKEL (reference sequence). The germline V and J ends were trimmed by 7 bases and 1 base, with 15 bases remaining between them. CDR3 amino acids: CASTHGGVGTDTQYF. CDR3 bases: TGTGCCAGCACCCATGGGGGTGTGGGCACAGATACGCAGTATTTT.

This clonotype was counted only a few times. The CDR3 DNA sequence: TGCGCCAGCAGCAAACAGGGGGGGTACGAGCAGTACTTC. As protein: CASSKQGGYEQYF. The chain has TRBV4-1 and TRBJ2-7; D might be TRBD1 (8 bases). The CDR3 covers 13 residues. CDR1 is MGHRA, CDR2 YSYEKL, per germline. The germline V and J ends were trimmed by 5 bases and 4 bases, with 12 bases remaining between them.

The chain couples TRBV20-1 to TRBJ2-1; D is unclear. This CDR3 has 14 amino acids. Trimming removed 6 bases from V and 0 bases from J, with 12 bases in between. CDR1 and CDR2 from the germline V gene are DFQATT and SNEGSKA (reference sequence). CDR3 sequence (DNA): TGCAGTGCGAGACGCCCTAGCTCCTACAATGAGCAGTTCTTC. This gives the protein CSARRPSSYNEQFF.

This clonotype turned up a few times. The V gene is TRBV20-1, the J gene TRBJ1-3; D uncertain. Germline V gene data show CDR1 as DFQATT and CDR2 as SNEGSKA (reference sequence). V lost 6 bases and J lost 4, with 16 bases in between. The CDR3 length is 14 residues. The CDR3 reads CSASQPVSGNTIYF. The CDR3 nucleotides read TGCAGTGCCTCTCAGCCCGTTTCCGGAAACACCATATATTTT.

The table lists this clonotype with a few counts. This rearrangement joins TRBV29-1 to TRBJ1-1; TRBD1 matches 9 bases. The CDR3 has 15 residues. V was pared by 6 bases and J by 1 base, with 9 bases of the junction left unmatched. CDR1 is SQVTM, CDR2 ANQGSEA, per germline. CDR3 sequence: CSVADRGYWNTEAFF. CDR3 in DNA: TGCAGCGTCGCGGACAGGGGATATTGGAACACTGAAGCTTTCTTT.